Below are 23 T cell receptor beta chains sequenced from a single sample in a study of blood T cells in healthy people across ages. A second roughly 6 to 12 cycle PCR used barcoded and J-beta primers. MiXCR, run by TCRdb on the 5' RACE reads, gives a single entry per CDR3 protein. The sample lists 1.5 million to 2 million distinct CDR3 sequences, roughly a third occurring once. The sequencing sample was made of blood. These receptors originate from a young woman in good health.

Worth noting for this clonotype: This may be a read error, as it is one base from a much larger clone. The chain has TRBV7-2 and TRBJ2-3, with 10 bases fitting TRBD2. There are 17 residues in the CDR3. Germline loops: CDR1 SGHTA, CDR2 FQGNSA. DNA of the CDR3: TGTGCCAGCAGCTCCACGACTAAGCGGGGGGGCGGGGATACGCGGTATTTT. Protein: CASSSTTKRGGGDTRYF.

Only a few counts were recorded for this clonotype. The rearrangement uses TRBV5-6 and TRBJ2-1; 12 bases fit TRBD2. V shed 3 bases and J 7 bases; nucleotides not matched to a gene: 5. CDR3 length equals 15 residues. Germline CDR1 SGHDT, CDR2 YYEEEE. CDR3: CASSYRTSGMNEQFF. The CDR3 coding sequence is TGTGCCAGCAGCTATAGGACTAGCGGGATGAATGAGCAGTTCTTC.

V usage is TRBV11-2 and J usage is TRBJ2-1; 7 bases fit TRBD2. The length of the CDR3 is 15 residues. With V trimmed by 7 bases and J by 0 bases, 6 bases remained unmatched. Germline V gene lookup returns CDR1 SGHAT and CDR2 FQNNGV. The CDR3 DNA reads as TGTGCCAGCACGTTGCGGGAGATCTCCTACAATGAGCAGTTCTTC. It encodes CASTLREISYNEQFF.

In this sample, this clonotype turned up a few times. This chain connects TRBV29-1 to TRBJ1-2; TRBD1 agrees at 12 bases. The V segment lost 7 bases and the J segment 7 bases; nucleotides outside the gene matches: 7. CDR1 and CDR2 from the germline V gene are SQVTM and ANQGSEA. This CDR3 spans 13 amino acids. This chain's CDR3 is CSAPGDRGPGYTF. As DNA, the CDR3 is TGCAGCGCCCCGGGGGACAGGGGGCCTGGCTACACCTTC.

The chain links TRBV3-1 to TRBJ2-7; TRBD2 matches 12 bases. The CDR3 is 15 residues long. Germline V lookup: CDR1 LGHDT, CDR2 YNNKEL (reference sequence). V trimming: 4 bases; J trimming: 7 bases; junction bases outside the gene matches: 8. As DNA, the CDR3 is TGTGCCAGCAGCCGTCTAGCGGGGGGGCAAGGTGAGCAGTACTTC. This sequence encodes CASSRLAGGQGEQYF.

This rearrangement joins TRBV20-1 to TRBJ2-7; 9 nucleotides match TRBD1. The CDR3 is 12 residues long. Germline CDR1 DFQATT, CDR2 SNEGSKA (reference sequence). The CDR3 here is CGFDRGSYEQYF. CDR3 bases: TGCGGGTTCGACAGGGGGTCCTACGAGCAGTACTTC.

The V gene is TRBV11-2, the J gene TRBJ1-1; D ambiguous. Looked up from germline, CDR1 is SGHAT and CDR2 is FQNNGV. Trimming cost V 4 bases and J 0 bases, with 12 bases left between them. The length of the CDR3 is 15 residues. DNA for the CDR3: TGTGCCAGCAGCTCCCGTGCAGTTATGAACACTGAAGCTTTCTTT. Translating gives CASSSRAVMNTEAFF.

The genes are TRBV20-1 and TRBJ1-5; weak D call: TRBD1 (5 bases). CDR3 length: 15 amino acids. V was clipped by 5 bases and J by 1 base, with 15 bases between them. CDR1 and CDR2 from the germline V gene are DFQATT and SNEGSKA (reference sequence). Here the CDR3 reads CSAGGGGTSNQPQHF. CDR3 coding DNA: TGCAGTGCTGGGGGTGGGGGGACGAGCAATCAGCCCCAGCATTTT.

V gene TRBV27 combines with J gene TRBJ1-6; the D gene is possibly TRBD1 (5 bases). Trimming took off 4 bases at V and 13 bases at J, with 17 bases between the two ends. There are 14 residues in the CDR3. Germline V CDR1 and CDR2: MNHEY, SMNVEV (reference sequence). The CDR3 sequence: CASSWTARGNPLHF. DNA of the CDR3: TGTGCCAGCAGTTGGACGGCCCGGGGGAATCCCCTCCACTTT.

This chain joins TRBV20-1 and TRBJ1-2; D is unresolved. Deletions cut 2 bases from V and 8 bases from J, with 12 bases between. Germline lookup yields CDR1 DFQATT and CDR2 SNEGSKA (reference sequence). There are 12 residues in the CDR3. The CDR3 sequence: CSARWELYGYTF. The CDR3 nucleotides read TGCAGTGCTAGATGGGAGCTCTACGGCTACACCTTC.

This clonotype turned up a few times. The chain joins TRBV20-1 to TRBJ1-2, with TRBD1 as a possible D gene (6 bases). In germline, CDR1 is DFQATT, CDR2 SNEGSKA (reference sequence). V gave up 6 bases and J gave up 2 bases, with 16 bases separating them. The CDR3 has 14 amino acids. The CDR3 DNA reads as TGCAGTGCCCCTAACCGGGACACAAACTATGGCTACACCTTC. This translates into CSAPNRDTNYGYTF.

A few counts support this clonotype. The rearrangement uses TRBV7-9 and TRBJ2-1; weak D call: TRBD1 (6 bases). CDR1 is SEHNR, CDR2 FQNEAQ, per germline (reference sequence). The V end lost 5 bases, the J end lost 4 bases, and 15 bases lay between the germline ends. The CDR3 sequence is 15 residues long. CDR3 sequence reads: CASSPGAGVYNEQFF. The DNA for the CDR3 is TGTGCCAGCAGCCCCGGGGCAGGGGTGTACAATGAGCAGTTCTTC.

The V call is TRBV20-1, the J call TRBJ2-5; TRBD2 aligns across 8 bases. J gave up 3 bases and V 6 bases, and 12 bases lay outside the gene matches. The CDR3 consists of 15 residues. The germline V gene encodes CDR1 DFQATT and CDR2 SNEGSKA (reference sequence). This CDR3 reads CSATDSGIDEETQYF. CDR3 sequence (DNA): TGCAGTGCAACGGATAGCGGGATTGACGAAGAGACCCAGTACTTC.

The chain combines TRBV3-1 with TRBJ1-1, with 7 positions matching TRBD1. Germline trimming cut 1 base from V and 8 bases from J; bases unmatched to any gene: 4. Germline CDR1 is LGHDT and CDR2 is YNNKEL (reference sequence). The length of the CDR3 is 13 residues. The CDR3 sequence is CASSQADRAEAFF. The CDR3 DNA reads as TGTGCCAGCAGCCAAGCCGACAGGGCAGAAGCTTTCTTT.

The rearrangement links TRBV28 to TRBJ2-3; 12 nucleotides line up with TRBD2. Germline-derived CDR1 and CDR2 are MDHEN and SYDVKM. The CDR3 length is 18 residues. The V segment lost 5 bases and the J segment 5 bases; nucleotides outside the gene matches: 14. The DNA of the CDR3 is TGTGCCAGCAGTGGACTGCCTAGCGGGAGGGTTGAGGGAGATACGCAGTATTTT. Protein: CASSGLPSGRVEGDTQYF.

The gene calls are TRBV5-1 and TRBJ2-7, with D possibly matching TRBD1 (6 bases). V was pared by 4 bases and J by 2 bases, with 16 bases between. Germline loops: CDR1 SGHRS, CDR2 YFSETQ. The CDR3 runs 15 residues. CDR3 DNA: TGCGCCAGCAGCAAGGGACACCAACTAACCTACGAGCAGTACTTC. It is translated as CASSKGHQLTYEQYF.

The V and J genes are TRBV9 and TRBJ2-5; D may be TRBD2 (5 bases). V was cut by 0 bases and J by 4 bases, with 19 bases left in between. Germline V gene sequence: CDR1 SGDLS, CDR2 YYNGEE. This CDR3 contains 17 residues. CDR3 sequence (DNA): TGTGCCAGCAGCGTAGGAGGACTCCCATCAGGCGCAGAGACCCAGTACTTC. This codes for CASSVGGLPSGAETQYF.

The chain recombines TRBV3-1 with TRBJ2-1, with D perhaps TRBD1 or TRBD2 (5 bases each). V lost 0 bases to trimming and J lost 6 bases, with 15 bases between them. CDR1 LGHDT and CDR2 YNNKEL come from the germline V gene (reference sequence). The CDR3 runs to 16 residues. The DNA for the CDR3 is TGTGCCAGCAGCCAAGATTACGGGACCCGGGGCAATGAGCAGTTCTTC. Translated, it gives CASSQDYGTRGNEQFF.

The CDR3 coding sequence is TGTGCCAGTAACCAGCGAGGGGGTCCAAACTATGGCTACACCTTC. Residues: CASNQRGGPNYGYTF. The chain employs TRBV6-2 or TRBV6-3 and TRBJ1-2, with D maybe TRBD1 (6 bases). Per the germline V gene, CDR1 is MNHEY and CDR2 is SVGEGT. V was pared by 9 bases and J by 2 bases, with 19 bases between. This CDR3 comprises 15 residues.

Note on this clonotype: This may be a read error, as it is one base from a much larger clone. V is TRBV6-5 and J is TRBJ1-2; D is unresolved. Trimming left V 4 bases short and J 0 bases short, with 6 bases between. This CDR3 comprises 13 residues. CDR1 is MNHEY, CDR2 SVGAGI, per germline. CDR3 amino acids: CASSFSTNYGYTF. The DNA of the CDR3 is TGTGCCAGCAGTTTTTCGACTAACTATGGCTACACCTTC.

The V call is TRBV18, the J call TRBJ2-7, with D possibly matching TRBD2 (5 bases). V lost 5 bases, J lost 5 bases, and 16 bases lay in between. The CDR3 totals 14 residues. Looked up from germline, CDR1 is KGHSH and CDR2 is LQKENI. The DNA for the CDR3 is TGTGCCAGCTCATCGGACTCGTCTCGCCACGAGCAGTACTTC. Translation gives CASSSDSSRHEQYF.

This clonotype was seen only once. This rearrangement joins TRBV7-9 to TRBJ1-1; D is perhaps TRBD1 (5 bases). The germline gives CDR1 SEHNR, CDR2 FQNEAQ (reference sequence). The V gene lost 0 bases and the J gene lost 1 base, with 15 bases spanning the gap. This CDR3 spans 17 amino acids. The CDR3 bases are TGTGCCAGCAGCTTAGCAGGTAGCGCGCAGGGGAACACTGAAGCTTTCTTT. Its translation is CASSLAGSAQGNTEAFF.

V usage is TRBV7-9 and J usage is TRBJ2-1, with D tentatively TRBD2 (5 bases). V shed 0 bases and J shed 8 bases, with 11 bases lying between them. Germline CDR1 SEHNR, CDR2 FQNEAQ (reference sequence). The CDR3 extends over 14 amino acids. The CDR3, as DNA: TGTGCCAGCAGCTTAGCCGGCTGGCGGGATGAGCAGTTCTTC. It yields the protein CASSLAGWRDEQFF.